This entry is about one T cell receptor (beta chain). The data originate from a study of blood T cell repertoires in COVID-19. Germline CDR1 LGHDT, CDR2 YNNKEL (reference sequence). V lost 1 base, J lost 5 bases, and 6 bases stayed unmatched. The CDR3 has 16 amino acids. Enrolled through a virtual design, the participants were between about 18 and 100 years of age and came from about two dozen US areas. The study counted Cohort 3 donors as recovered given two negative PCRs, clearance, or symptom resolution. TCRdb keeps only in-frame clones here, not all; method: immunoSEQ multiplex PCR. The sample includes roughly 500,000 clones, over 75% of them seen just once.

Input material: PBMCs or T cells enriched from blood (not recorded which). The TCR was taken from a woman aged 40 to 50 who had recovered from COVID-19. This sequence joins TRBV3-1 (or the pseudogene TRBV3-2) and TRBJ2-2; 8 bases fit TRBD2. This chain's CDR3 is CASSQVVAGRTGELFF. The CDR3 DNA follows: TGTGCCAGCAGCCAAGTAGTAGCGGGAAGGACCGGGGAGCTGTTTTTT.